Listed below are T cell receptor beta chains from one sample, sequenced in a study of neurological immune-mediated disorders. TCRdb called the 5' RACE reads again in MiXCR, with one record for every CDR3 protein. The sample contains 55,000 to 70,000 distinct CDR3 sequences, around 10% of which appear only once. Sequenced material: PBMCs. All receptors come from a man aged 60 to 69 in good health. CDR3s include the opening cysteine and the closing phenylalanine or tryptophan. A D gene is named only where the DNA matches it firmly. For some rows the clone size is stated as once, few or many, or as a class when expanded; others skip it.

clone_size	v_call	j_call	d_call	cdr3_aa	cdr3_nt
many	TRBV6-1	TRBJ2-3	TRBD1	CASSERTGGGTDTQYF	TGTGCCAGCAGTGAAAGGACAGGGGGCGGAACAGATACGCAGTATTTT
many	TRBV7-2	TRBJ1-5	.	CASSPWGAGIPQPQHF	TGTGCCAGCAGCCCCTGGGGTGCGGGTATTCCTCAGCCCCAGCATTTT
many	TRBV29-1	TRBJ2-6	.	CSVVASNSGANVLTF	TGCAGCGTTGTAGCCTCCAACTCTGGGGCCAACGTCCTGACTTTC
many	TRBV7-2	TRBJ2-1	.	CASSLNSRGEQFF	TGTGCCAGCAGCTTAAACAGCCGAGGTGAGCAGTTCTTC
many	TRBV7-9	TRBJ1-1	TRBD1	CASSLYTGGFSEAFF	TGTGCCAGCAGCTTATACACAGGGGGCTTTTCTGAAGCTTTCTTT
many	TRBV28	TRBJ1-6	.	CASSSRADDLSLHF	TGTGCCAGCAGTTCCCGGGCGGACGATTTATCCCTCCACTTT
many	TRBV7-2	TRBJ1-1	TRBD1	CASSFVTGGAFF	TGTGCCAGCAGTTTTGTCACAGGGGGAGCTTTCTTT
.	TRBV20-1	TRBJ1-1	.	CSAPSDMGPKAFF	TGCAGTGCTCCCTCGGACATGGGACCTAAAGCTTTCTTT
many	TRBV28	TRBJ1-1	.	CASTLQGRSTEAFF	TGTGCCAGCACCCTCCAGGGTCGGAGCACTGAAGCTTTCTTT
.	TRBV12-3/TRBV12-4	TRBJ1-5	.	CASSLACNQTQHF	TGTGCCAGCAGTTTAGCCTGCAATCAGACCCAGCATTTT
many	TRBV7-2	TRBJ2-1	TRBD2	CASSPSGGAFPHDEQFF	TGTGCCAGCAGCCCTAGCGGGGGGGCCTTTCCCCATGATGAGCAGTTCTTC
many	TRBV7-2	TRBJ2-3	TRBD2	CASSLRKGGGAIRTDTQYF	TGTGCCAGCAGCTTAAGAAAGGGCGGGGGGGCCATTAGGACAGATACGCAGTATTTT
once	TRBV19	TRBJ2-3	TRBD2	CASSSGGSTDTQYF	TGTGCCAGTAGTAGCGGGGGAAGTACAGATACGCAGTATTTT
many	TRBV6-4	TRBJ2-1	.	CASTWGKNEQFF	TGTGCCAGCACCTGGGGCAAGAATGAGCAGTTCTTC
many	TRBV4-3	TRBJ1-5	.	CASSLYQGSNQPQHF	TGCGCCAGCAGCCTTTATCAGGGTAGCAATCAGCCCCAGCATTTT
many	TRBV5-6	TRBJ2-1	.	CASSLFYEQFF	TGTGCCAGCAGCCTCTTCTATGAGCAGTTCTTC
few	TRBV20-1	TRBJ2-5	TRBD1	CSAREDQGVQETQYF	TGCAGTGCTAGAGAGGATCAGGGGGTCCAAGAGACCCAGTACTTC
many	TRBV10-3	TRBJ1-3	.	CAISDPISGNTIYF	TGTGCCATCAGTGATCCTATCTCTGGAAACACCATATATTTT
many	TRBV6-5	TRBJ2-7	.	CASSYDGISSYEQYF	TGTGCCAGCAGTTACGACGGAATAAGCTCCTACGAGCAGTACTTC
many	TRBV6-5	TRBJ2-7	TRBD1	CASSYNRGPGYEQYF	TGTGCCAGCAGTTATAACAGGGGGCCTGGGTACGAGCAGTACTTC
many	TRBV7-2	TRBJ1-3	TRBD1	CASSSPGQGVGNTIYF	TGTGCCAGCAGCTCCCCGGGACAGGGGGTTGGAAACACCATATATTTT
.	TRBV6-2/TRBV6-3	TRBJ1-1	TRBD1	CASSSILTDREGANTEAFF	TGTGCCAGCAGTTCCATTCTTACGGACAGGGAGGGCGCAAACACTGAAGCTTTCTTT
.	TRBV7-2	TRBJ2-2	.	CASKPGTPNTGELFF	TGTGCCAGCAAACCCGGGACTCCCAACACCGGGGAGCTGTTTTTT
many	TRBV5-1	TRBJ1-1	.	CASSLLGDTEAFF	TGCGCCAGCAGCTTGCTCGGGGACACTGAAGCTTTCTTT
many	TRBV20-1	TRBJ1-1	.	CSANRAPRGNTEAFF	TGCAGTGCCAACCGGGCCCCGCGGGGGAACACTGAAGCTTTCTTT
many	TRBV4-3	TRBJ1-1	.	CASSQDGRDGGRAFF	TGCGCCAGCAGCCAAGATGGCCGGGACGGAGGGAGAGCTTTCTTT
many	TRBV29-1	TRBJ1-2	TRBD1	CSVNAGTGIGYTF	TGCAGCGTTAACGCAGGGACAGGGATTGGCTACACCTTC
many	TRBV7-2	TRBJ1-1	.	CASRRVPGANTEAFF	TGTGCCAGCAGACGTGTCCCAGGGGCGAACACTGAAGCTTTCTTT
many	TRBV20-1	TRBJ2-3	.	CSAAWDVEDTQYF	TGCAGTGCGGCCTGGGACGTGGAAGATACGCAGTATTTT
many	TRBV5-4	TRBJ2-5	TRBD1	CASSLFGTALQETQYF	TGTGCCAGCAGCTTATTCGGGACAGCCCTCCAAGAGACCCAGTACTTC
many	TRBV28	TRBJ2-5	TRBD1	CASRLGAGGRGTQYF	TGTGCCAGCAGACTAGGGGCAGGGGGCAGGGGGACCCAGTACTTC
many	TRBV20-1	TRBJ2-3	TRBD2	CSARGLVLAGDTDTQYF	TGCAGTGCTAGAGGTCTAGTACTAGCGGGGGACACAGATACGCAGTATTTT
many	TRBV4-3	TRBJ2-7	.	CASSQGTDYEQYF	TGCGCCAGCAGCCAAGGCACAGACTACGAGCAGTACTTC
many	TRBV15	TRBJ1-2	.	CATSRDTGDYGYTF	TGTGCCACCAGCAGAGATACCGGGGACTATGGCTACACCTTC
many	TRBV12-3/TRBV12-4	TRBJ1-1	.	CASSLNDRHRTFF	TGTGCCAGCAGTTTAAACGACAGGCACAGAACTTTCTTT
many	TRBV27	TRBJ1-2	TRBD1	CASSLAGGLGYGYTF	TGTGCCAGCAGTTTAGCAGGGGGCTTGGGCTATGGCTACACCTTC
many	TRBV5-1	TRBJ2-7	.	CASSPRVGVAYEQYF	TGCGCCAGCAGCCCCCGGGTCGGGGTGGCCTACGAGCAGTACTTC
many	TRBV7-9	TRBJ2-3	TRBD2	CASSLRGGPSTDTQYF	TGTGCCAGCAGCTTACGCGGGGGTCCCAGCACAGATACGCAGTATTTT